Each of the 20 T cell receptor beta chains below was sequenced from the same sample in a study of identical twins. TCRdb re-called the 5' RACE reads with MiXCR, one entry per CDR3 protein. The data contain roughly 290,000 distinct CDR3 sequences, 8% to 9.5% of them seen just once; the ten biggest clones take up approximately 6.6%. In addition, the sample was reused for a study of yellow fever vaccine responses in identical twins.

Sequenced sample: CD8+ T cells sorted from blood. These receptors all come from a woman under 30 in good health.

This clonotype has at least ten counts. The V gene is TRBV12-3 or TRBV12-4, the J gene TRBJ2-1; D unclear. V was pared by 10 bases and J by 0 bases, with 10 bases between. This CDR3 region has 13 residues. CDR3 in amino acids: CATGKSSYNEQFF. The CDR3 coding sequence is TGTGCCACCGGAAAGAGCTCCTACAATGAGCAGTTCTTC.

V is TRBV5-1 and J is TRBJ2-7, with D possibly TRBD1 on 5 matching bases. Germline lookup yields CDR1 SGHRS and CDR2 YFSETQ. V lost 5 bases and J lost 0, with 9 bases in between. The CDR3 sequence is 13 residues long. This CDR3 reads CASRPTGSYEQYF. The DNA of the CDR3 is TGCGCCAGCAGACCAACAGGCTCCTACGAGCAGTACTTC.

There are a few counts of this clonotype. CDR3 loop: CASSVWGVGNEQFF. The CDR3 DNA sequence: TGTGCCAGCAGCGTATGGGGGGTAGGTAATGAGCAGTTCTTC. This sequence joins TRBV9 and TRBJ2-1; weak D call: TRBD2 (6 bases). The CDR3 length is 14 residues. The V end lost 1 base, the J end lost 7 bases, and 12 bases lay between the germline ends. In germline, CDR1 is SGDLS, CDR2 YYNGEE.

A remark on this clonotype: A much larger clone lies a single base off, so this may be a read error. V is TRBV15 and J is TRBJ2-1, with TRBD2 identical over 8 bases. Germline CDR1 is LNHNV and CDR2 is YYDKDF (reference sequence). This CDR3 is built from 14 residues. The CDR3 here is CATSRGLGGNGQFF. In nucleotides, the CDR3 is TGTGCCACCAGCAGGGGACTAGGCGGCAATGGGCAGTTCTTC.

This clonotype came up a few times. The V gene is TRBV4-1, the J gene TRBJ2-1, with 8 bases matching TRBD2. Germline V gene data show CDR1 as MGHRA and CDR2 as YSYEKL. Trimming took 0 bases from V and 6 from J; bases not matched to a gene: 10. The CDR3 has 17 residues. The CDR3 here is CASSQERSGSEINEQFF. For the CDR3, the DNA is TGCGCCAGCAGCCAAGAGCGGAGCGGGAGCGAAATCAATGAGCAGTTCTTC.

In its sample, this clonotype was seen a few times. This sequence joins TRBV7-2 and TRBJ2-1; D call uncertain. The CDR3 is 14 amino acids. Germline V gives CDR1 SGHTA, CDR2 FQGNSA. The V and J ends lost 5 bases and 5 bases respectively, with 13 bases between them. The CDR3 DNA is TGTGCCAGCAGCCCATGGGTCGCAAACAATGAGCAGTTCTTC. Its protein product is CASSPWVANNEQFF.

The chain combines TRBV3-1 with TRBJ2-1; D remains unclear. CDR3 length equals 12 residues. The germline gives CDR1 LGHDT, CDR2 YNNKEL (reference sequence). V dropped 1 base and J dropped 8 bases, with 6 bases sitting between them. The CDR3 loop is CASSQGSDEQFF. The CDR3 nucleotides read TGTGCCAGCAGCCAAGGTTCGGATGAGCAGTTCTTC.

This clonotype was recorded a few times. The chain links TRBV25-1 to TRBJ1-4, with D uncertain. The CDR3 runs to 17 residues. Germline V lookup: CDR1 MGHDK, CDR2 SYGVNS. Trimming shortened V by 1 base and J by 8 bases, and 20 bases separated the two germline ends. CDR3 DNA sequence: TGTGCCAGCAGTGAATTTACTTCTGGCATGGGTGGAGAAAAACTGTTTTTT. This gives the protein CASSEFTSGMGGEKLFF.

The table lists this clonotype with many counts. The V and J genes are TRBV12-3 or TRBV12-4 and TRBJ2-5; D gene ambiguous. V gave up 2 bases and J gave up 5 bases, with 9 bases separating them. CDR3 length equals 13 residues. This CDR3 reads CASSLRTLETQYF. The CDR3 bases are TGTGCCAGCAGTTTACGGACCCTGGAGACCCAGTACTTC.

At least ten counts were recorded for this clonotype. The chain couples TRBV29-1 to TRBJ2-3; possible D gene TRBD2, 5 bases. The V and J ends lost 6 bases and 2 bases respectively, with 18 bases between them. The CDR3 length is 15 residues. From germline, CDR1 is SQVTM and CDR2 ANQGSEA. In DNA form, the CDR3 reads TGCAGCGTAACTACCCGGGATCAGCACACAGATACGCAGTATTTT. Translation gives CSVTTRDQHTDTQYF.

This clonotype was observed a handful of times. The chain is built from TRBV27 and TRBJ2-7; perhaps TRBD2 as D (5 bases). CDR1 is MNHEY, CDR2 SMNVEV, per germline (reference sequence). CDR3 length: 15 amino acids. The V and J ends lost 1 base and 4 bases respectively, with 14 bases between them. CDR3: CASSLYYRGEYEQYF. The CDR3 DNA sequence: TGTGCCAGCAGTTTATATTACCGGGGAGAATACGAGCAGTACTTC.

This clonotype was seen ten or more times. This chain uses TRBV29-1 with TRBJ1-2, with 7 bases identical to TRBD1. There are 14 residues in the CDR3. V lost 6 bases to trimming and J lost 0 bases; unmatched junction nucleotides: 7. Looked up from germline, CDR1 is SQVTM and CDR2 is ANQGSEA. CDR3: CSVWGDSSNYGYTF. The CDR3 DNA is TGCAGCGTCTGGGGGGACAGTTCTAACTATGGCTACACCTTC. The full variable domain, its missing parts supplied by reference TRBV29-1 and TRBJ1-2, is SAVISQKPSRDICQRGTSLTIQCQVDSQVTMMFWYRQQPGQSLTLIATANQGSEATYESGFVIDKFPISRPNLTFSTLTVSNMSPEDSSIYLCSVWGDSSNYGYTFGSGTRLTVV.

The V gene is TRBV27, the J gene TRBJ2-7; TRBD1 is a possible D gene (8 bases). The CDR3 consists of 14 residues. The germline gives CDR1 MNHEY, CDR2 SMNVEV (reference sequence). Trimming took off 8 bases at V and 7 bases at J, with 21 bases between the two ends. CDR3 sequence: CASRIQGGELEQYF. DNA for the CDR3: TGTGCCAGCCGAATACAGGGGGGGGAGTTGGAGCAGTACTTC.

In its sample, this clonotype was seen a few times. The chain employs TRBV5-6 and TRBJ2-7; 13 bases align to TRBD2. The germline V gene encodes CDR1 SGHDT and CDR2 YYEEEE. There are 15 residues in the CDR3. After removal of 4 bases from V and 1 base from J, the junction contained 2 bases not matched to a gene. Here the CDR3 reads CASSRTSGRSYEQYF. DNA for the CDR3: TGTGCCAGCAGCCGGACTAGCGGGAGATCCTACGAGCAGTACTTC.

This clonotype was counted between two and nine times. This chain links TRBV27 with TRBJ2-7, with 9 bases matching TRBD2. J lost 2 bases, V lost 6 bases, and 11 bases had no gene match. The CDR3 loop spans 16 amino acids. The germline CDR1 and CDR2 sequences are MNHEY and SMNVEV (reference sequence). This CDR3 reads CASRAEGLATPYEQYF. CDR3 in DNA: TGTGCCAGCAGAGCCGAGGGACTAGCTACCCCCTACGAGCAGTACTTC.

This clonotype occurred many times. The CDR3 reads CASSLLGQDNEQFF. CDR3 coding DNA: TGTGCCAGCAGTTTACTAGGACAGGACAATGAGCAGTTCTTC. The chain has TRBV27 and TRBJ2-1, with 7 nucleotides matching TRBD1. This CDR3 has 14 amino acids. Per germline, CDR1 MNHEY and CDR2 SMNVEV (reference sequence). J gave up 5 bases and V 2 bases, and 3 bases lay outside the gene matches.

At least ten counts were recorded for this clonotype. Here the CDR3 reads CASRTSSSYEQYF. In DNA form, the CDR3 reads TGTGCCAGCAGAACTAGTTCATCCTACGAGCAGTACTTC. The V and J genes are TRBV7-2 and TRBJ2-7; weak D call: TRBD2 (5 bases). The CDR3 is 13 residues long. Germline loops: CDR1 SGHTA, CDR2 FQGNSA. V lost 6 bases and J 1 base, leaving 10 bases between the germline ends.

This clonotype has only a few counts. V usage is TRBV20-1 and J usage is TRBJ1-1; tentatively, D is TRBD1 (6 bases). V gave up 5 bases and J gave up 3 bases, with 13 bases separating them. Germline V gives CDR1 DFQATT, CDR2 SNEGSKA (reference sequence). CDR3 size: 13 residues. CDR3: CSAQQGSYTEAFF. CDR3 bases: TGCAGTGCTCAACAGGGTTCGTACACTGAAGCTTTCTTT.

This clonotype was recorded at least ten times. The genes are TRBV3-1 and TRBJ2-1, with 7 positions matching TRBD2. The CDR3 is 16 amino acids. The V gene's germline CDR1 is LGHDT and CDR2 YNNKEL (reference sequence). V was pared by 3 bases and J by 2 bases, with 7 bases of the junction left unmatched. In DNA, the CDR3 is TGTGCCAGCAGCCACATTGCGGGAGAAGCCTACAATGAGCAGTTCTTC. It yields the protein CASSHIAGEAYNEQFF.

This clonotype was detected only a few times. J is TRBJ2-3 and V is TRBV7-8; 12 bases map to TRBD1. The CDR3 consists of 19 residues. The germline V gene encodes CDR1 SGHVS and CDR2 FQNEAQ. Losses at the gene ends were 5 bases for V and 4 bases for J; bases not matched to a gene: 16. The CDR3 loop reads CASSQPSGTGGGIADTQYF. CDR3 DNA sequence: TGTGCCAGCAGCCAGCCGTCCGGGACAGGGGGCGGAATCGCAGATACGCAGTATTTT.